This T cell receptor (beta chain) derives from a study of identical twins' blood T cells. Study-level findings and limits: Twins reportedly had markedly more similar V usage than unrelated donors, even among out-of-frame TCRbeta clonotypes. Twins shared about as many clonotypes as their cloneset sizes predicted.

Germline assignment: CDR1 MNHNS and CDR2 SASEGT. J was trimmed by 8 bases and V by 6 bases; bases with no gene match: 6. There are 13 residues in the CDR3. All three twin pairs grew up together with likely shared infections and vaccines. This clonotype appeared a few times. Its specificity is not known. Libraries were made from RNA as TCR cDNA, using a modified protocol. One entry per CDR3 protein results from TCRdb running MiXCR on the 5' RACE reads. This sample has 400,000 or so distinct CDR3 sequences, with more than 25% found just once. The chain couples TRBV6-1 to TRBJ2-1, with 8 positions matching TRBD2. The TCR originated in a woman between 18 and 50 years old in good health. Sample: PBMCs. The CDR3 coding sequence is TGTGCCAGCAGAGGAAGGACTAGCCATGAGCAGTTCTTC. This gives the protein CASRGRTSHEQFF.